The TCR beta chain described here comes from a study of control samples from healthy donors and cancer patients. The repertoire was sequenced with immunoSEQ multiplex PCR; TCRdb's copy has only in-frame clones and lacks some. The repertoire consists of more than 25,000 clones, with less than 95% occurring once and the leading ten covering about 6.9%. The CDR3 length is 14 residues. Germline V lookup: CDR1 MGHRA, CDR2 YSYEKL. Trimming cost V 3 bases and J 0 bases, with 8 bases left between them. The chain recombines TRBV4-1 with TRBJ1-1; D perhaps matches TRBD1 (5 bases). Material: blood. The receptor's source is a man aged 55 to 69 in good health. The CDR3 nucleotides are TGCGCCAGCAGCCACGGGACGCTGAACACTGAAGCTTTCTTT. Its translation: CASSHGTLNTEAFF.